These T cell receptor beta chains were read from a single sample in a study of identical twins. TCRdb reprocessed the 5' RACE reads via MiXCR and lists one record per CDR3 protein. This sample yields approximately 600,000 distinct CDR3 sequences, of which 7.1% are seen a single time; around 1.6% belongs to the top ten. The same sample was also studied in work on yellow fever vaccine responses in identical twins.

Input material: PBMCs. The receptors originated from a woman aged 18-29 years in good health. Each CDR3 is given with its conserved first and last residue. A D gene is named only where the DNA matches it firmly. A clone size is listed for some rows: how often the clone was seen (once, few, many), or a class if it is expanded.

once TRBJ2-5 - TRBV7-9 TGTGCCAGCGCGGGGCAGCGAGAGACCCAGTACTTC CASAGQRETQYF
few TRBJ2-5 TRBD2 TRBV20-1 TGCAGTGCTAGAGGTCCTAGCGGGGGGGTCCAAGAGACCCAGTACTTC CSARGPSGGVQETQYF
many TRBJ2-1 TRBD2 TRBV24-1 TGTGCCACCAGTACTAGCGGAAGAAATGAGCAGTTCTTC CATSTSGRNEQFF
many TRBJ2-3 - TRBV15 TGTGCCACCAGCAGAGGAGGTGGGCGCAGGGGCACAGATACGCAGTATTTT CATSRGGGRRGTDTQYF
- TRBJ2-1 TRBD2 TRBV7-8 TGTGCCAGCAGCCGTCGGGGGACTAGCGGGCCGAGCTCCTACAATGAGCAGTTCTTC CASSRRGTSGPSSYNEQFF
many TRBJ2-1 - TRBV7-9 TGTGCCAGCAGCTTCTTGGCAACTTCCTCCTACAATGAGCAGTTCTTC CASSFLATSSYNEQFF
many TRBJ2-5 - TRBV7-9 TGTGCCAGCAGCCGCCTTGGGGGGAAAGAGACCCAGTACTTC CASSRLGGKETQYF
many TRBJ2-7 - TRBV3-1 TGTGCCAGCAGCCAAGGCACCACCTACGAGCAGTACTTC CASSQGTTYEQYF
many TRBJ2-3 - TRBV12-3/TRBV12-4 TGTGCCAGCCGCCTTGGGGGTCCCACAGATACGCAGTATTTT CASRLGGPTDTQYF
many TRBJ2-1 TRBD2 TRBV9 TGTGCCAGCAGCGTCAGCGGGAGTGGTACGTACAATGAGCAGTTCTTC CASSVSGSGTYNEQFF
many TRBJ2-1 - TRBV29-1 TGCAGCACCACCTATATAGGGGGAGCTGTCTACAATGAGCAGTTCTTC CSTTYIGGAVYNEQFF
few TRBJ2-4 - TRBV5-1 TGCGCCAGCAGCCCCGAGGGGGGCGAGCAAAATCTGCTAGCCAAAAACATTCAGTACTTC CASSPEGGEQNLLAKNIQYF
many TRBJ2-5 - TRBV12-3/TRBV12-4 TGTGCCAGCAGTCTCGCCGGACTCTTATGGACCCAGTACTTC CASSLAGLLWTQYF
- TRBJ2-2 - TRBV20-1 TGCAGTACCCAGAAACCCGAAAAAAACACCGGGGAGCTGTTTTTT CSTQKPEKNTGELFF
few TRBJ2-1 - TRBV5-5 TGTGCCAGCAGCCCCGGGGCAGGGCGTAATGAGCAGCTCTTC CASSPGAGRNEQLF
many TRBJ2-1 - TRBV29-1 TGCAGCGTTGAAGGCTCGGGCCCAACCTACAATGAGCAGTTCTTC CSVEGSGPTYNEQFF